The rows below give T cell receptor beta chains drawn from one sample of a study of T cell repertoires in cytomegalovirus infection. TCRdb processed the reads anew with MiXCR; each CDR3 protein has one entry. The sample yields approximately 110,000 distinct CDR3 sequences, over 25% seen once. The antigens these receptors bind are not known. This specimen consisted of CD8+ T cells from cultured PBMCs, obtained from culture after CMV antigen stimulation. The source is a human donor in good health (CMV status not recorded). Some clones in this sample may be carry-over from other donors' samples. CDR3s include the opening cysteine and the closing phenylalanine or tryptophan. D genes are given only for firm matches. Not all rows give a size; the values are once, few, many and, for expanded clones, a class.

.	TRBV2	TRBJ2-7	.	CASSATWQGSSYEQYF	TGTGCCAGCAGTGCCACCTGGCAGGGGAGCTCCTACGAGCAGTACTTC
.	TRBV28	TRBJ1-1	.	CASSILGEEGANTEAFF	TGTGCCAGCAGTATCCTCGGGGAGGAAGGGGCGAACACTGAAGCTTTCTTT
.	TRBV6-2/TRBV6-3	TRBJ2-2	TRBD2	CASSYSRGGGARTGELFF	TGTGCCAGCAGTTACTCGCGGGGCGGGGGGGCACGAACCGGGGAGCTGTTTTTT
.	TRBV7-2	TRBJ2-7	TRBD1	CASSDSGTGGDEQYF	TGTGCCAGCAGCGACTCCGGGACAGGGGGGGACGAGCAGTACTTC
.	TRBV3-1	TRBJ2-1	TRBD1	CASSQSGGFGQGHNEQFF	TGTGCCAGCAGCCAATCAGGTGGATTCGGACAGGGGCACAATGAGCAGTTCTTC
.	TRBV7-2	TRBJ1-5	TRBD1	CASSVTGVGQPQHF	TGTGCCAGCAGCGTGACAGGGGTGGGCCAGCCCCAGCATTTT
.	TRBV4-1	TRBJ1-2	TRBD1	CASSQDHGTALYGYTF	TGCGCCAGCAGCCAAGATCATGGGACAGCTCTCTATGGCTACACCTTC
.	TRBV7-6	TRBJ1-1	.	CASSSHRRMNTEAFF	TGTGCTAGCAGCTCTCACAGGAGAATGAACACTGAAGCTTTCTTT
few	TRBV10-3	TRBJ2-1	.	CAISEVGRYSYNEQFF	TGTGCCATCAGTGAGGTGGGCCGTTACTCCTACAATGAGCAGTTCTTC
.	TRBV28	TRBJ1-2	.	CASSPPQGRSNYGYTF	TGTGCCAGCAGTCCCCCGCAGGGGCGCTCTAACTATGGCTACACCTTC
.	TRBV6-5	TRBJ1-2	TRBD1	CASSSQGGYGYTF	TGTGCCAGCAGTTCTCAGGGGGGCTATGGCTACACCTTC
.	TRBV11-2	TRBJ2-2	TRBD1	CASPPGTGNTGELFF	TGTGCCAGCCCCCCCGGGACAGGGAACACCGGGGAGCTGTTTTTT
few	TRBV27	TRBJ2-7	.	CASSLIAGSYEQYF	TGTGCCAGCAGTTTGATAGCCGGGAGCTACGAGCAGTACTTC
.	TRBV19	TRBJ1-1	.	CASSIAMNTEAFF	TGTGCCAGTAGTATTGCCATGAACACTGAAGCTTTCTTT
.	TRBV7-8	TRBJ2-5	.	CASSPRRAGRRETQYF	TGTGCCAGCAGCCCGAGGAGGGCAGGGCGCCGGGAGACCCAGTACTTC
.	TRBV7-9	TRBJ1-2	TRBD1	CASSLGQGVYGYTF	TGTGCCAGCAGCCTTGGCCAGGGGGTCTATGGCTACACCTTC
.	TRBV7-6	TRBJ1-1	.	CASSEDPGTLEAFF	TGTGCCAGCAGCGAGGACCCAGGGACCCTAGAAGCTTTCTTT
few	TRBV4-2	TRBJ1-3	TRBD1	CASSQGQGEHTIYF	TGTGCCAGCAGCCAAGGACAGGGTGAGCACACCATATATTTT
.	TRBV15	TRBJ2-1	.	CATSRSLDGGPGYEQFF	TGTGCCACCAGCAGGAGTCTAGACGGGGGACCGGGGTATGAGCAGTTCTTC
.	TRBV6-6	TRBJ2-1	.	CASTSWGDEQFF	TGTGCCAGCACTTCCTGGGGAGATGAGCAGTTCTTC
.	TRBV20-1	TRBJ2-5	.	CSVRMGDRTETQYF	TGCAGTGTCAGGATGGGGGATCGGACGGAGACCCAGTACTTC
.	TRBV6-5	TRBJ1-1	.	CASRRHQGFGTEAFF	TGTGCCAGCAGGAGACACCAGGGTTTCGGCACTGAAGCTTTCTTT
few	TRBV7-8	TRBJ1-5	TRBD1	CASSFRQGRNQPQHF	TGTGCCAGCAGCTTTAGACAGGGTCGGAATCAGCCCCAGCATTTT
few	TRBV12-3/TRBV12-4	TRBJ1-2	TRBD1	CASSSTPGTAYGYTF	TGTGCCAGCAGTTCGACCCCCGGGACAGCCTATGGCTACACCTTC
.	TRBV23-1	TRBJ2-2	TRBD1	CASRRKDRDSDGTGELFF	TGCGCCAGCAGGCGAAAGGACCGGGACAGTGATGGGACCGGGGAGCTGTTTTTT
.	TRBV6-8	TRBJ2-4	TRBD1	CASSPYRGIGNIQYF	TGTGCCAGCAGTCCATACAGGGGGATCGGAAACATTCAGTACTTC
.	TRBV13	TRBJ2-1	TRBD2	CASSPRLAWGNEQFF	TGTGCCAGCAGCCCCCGACTAGCGTGGGGTAATGAGCAGTTCTTC
.	TRBV6-1	TRBJ2-4	TRBD1	CASSVRDRGPLAKNIQYF	TGTGCCAGCAGTGTCCGGGACAGGGGGCCTCTGGCCAAAAACATTCAGTACTTC
many	TRBV7-2	TRBJ2-7	TRBD2	CASSLDLAGPSEQYF	TGTGCCAGCAGCTTAGATCTAGCGGGGCCATCCGAGCAGTACTTC
.	TRBV2	TRBJ2-2	TRBD2	CASSPLADFTGELFF	TGTGCCAGCAGTCCCCTAGCGGATTTCACCGGGGAGCTGTTTTTT
.	TRBV7-6	TRBJ1-2	.	CASSAGDGPNYGYTF	TGTGCCAGCAGCGCCGGGGACGGACCTAACTATGGCTACACCTTC
many	TRBV12-3/TRBV12-4	TRBJ2-7	.	CASSRFGGPGYEQYF	TGTGCCAGCAGCCGATTCGGGGGGCCGGGTTACGAGCAGTACTTC
.	TRBV4-1	TRBJ1-5	TRBD1	CASSPGQTNQPQHF	TGCGCCAGCAGCCCGGGACAGACAAATCAGCCCCAGCATTTT
.	TRBV10-3	TRBJ2-7	.	CAISPGLGAYEQYF	TGTGCCATCAGCCCAGGCCTAGGGGCCTACGAGCAGTACTTC
.	TRBV6-2/TRBV6-3	TRBJ2-7	TRBD1	CASLGTGMYEQYF	TGTGCCAGCCTTGGGACAGGGATGTACGAGCAGTACTTC
.	TRBV7-9	TRBJ2-7	.	CASSLGPTDEQYF	TGTGCCAGCAGCTTAGGGCCGACCGACGAGCAGTACTTC
few	TRBV7-6	TRBJ2-3	.	CASSTRGVEGALWVTDTQYF	TGTGCCAGCAGCACAAGAGGGGTGGAAGGCGCCCTTTGGGTCACAGATACGCAGTATTTT
.	TRBV19	TRBJ2-1	.	CASSKPRSGYNEQFF	TGTGCCAGTAGTAAGCCCCGGTCGGGGTACAATGAGCAGTTCTTC
.	TRBV6-2/TRBV6-3	TRBJ2-1	TRBD2	CASSSSGGGNEQFF	TGTGCCAGCAGCAGTAGCGGGGGGGGGAATGAGCAGTTCTTC
.	TRBV20-1	TRBJ1-5	TRBD1	CSASPPGQGNQPQHF	TGCAGTGCTAGTCCTCCGGGACAGGGTAATCAGCCCCAGCATTTT
.	TRBV6-1	TRBJ2-7	.	CASRSTGSLHYEQYF	TGTGCCAGCCGATCTACGGGGTCCCTACACTACGAGCAGTACTTC
few	TRBV29-1	TRBJ2-1	TRBD1	CSVDGQGLYNEQFF	TGCAGCGTTGACGGACAGGGACTCTACAATGAGCAGTTCTTC
.	TRBV9	TRBJ2-1	TRBD2	CASSFSGGDGNEQFF	TGTGCCAGCAGCTTTAGCGGGGGGGACGGCAATGAGCAGTTCTTC
few	TRBV5-6	TRBJ2-7	.	CASSRILAGIISYEQYF	TGTGCCAGCAGCCGCATACTCGCCGGGATTATCTCCTACGAGCAGTACTTC
.	TRBV7-6	TRBJ2-3	.	CASSPLGGATDTQYF	TGTGCCAGCAGCCCCTTGGGGGGGGCCACAGATACGCAGTATTTT
few	TRBV6-2/TRBV6-3	TRBJ2-7	.	CASSKQLGYEQYF	TGTGCCAGCAGCAAACAGTTGGGCTACGAGCAGTACTTC
many	TRBV4-1	TRBJ2-3	TRBD1	CASSHPDRDYTDTQYF	TGCGCCAGCAGCCACCCGGACAGGGATTACACAGATACGCAGTATTTT
few	TRBV5-4	TRBJ2-1	.	CASSLGTSNEQFF	TGTGCCAGCAGCTTGGGGACAAGTAATGAGCAGTTCTTC
many	TRBV15	TRBJ2-3	.	CATRTRQDSTDTQYF	TGTGCCACCAGGACTCGACAGGACAGCACAGATACGCAGTATTTT
few	TRBV6-1	TRBJ2-3	.	CASSSEGFGTDTQYF	TGTGCCAGCAGTTCCGAAGGGTTCGGCACAGATACGCAGTATTTT
few	TRBV2	TRBJ2-7	.	CASKGARDEQYF	TGTGCCAGCAAAGGGGCTAGGGACGAGCAGTACTTC
many	TRBV7-8	TRBJ2-3	TRBD1	CASSIRDSPTDTQYF	TGTGCCAGCAGCATCCGGGACAGCCCCACAGATACGCAGTATTTT
.	TRBV19	TRBJ1-1	TRBD1	CASSLRGLNTEAFF	TGTGCCAGTAGTCTCAGGGGGCTGAACACTGAAGCTTTCTTT
few	TRBV7-9	TRBJ1-2	TRBD1	CASSLTGTNDYTF	TGTGCCAGCAGCTTGACAGGGACTAATGACTACACCTTC
.	TRBV28	TRBJ2-3	.	CAIRIGDGTDTQYF	TGTGCCATCCGTATAGGGGATGGCACAGATACGCAGTATTTT
.	TRBV7-2	TRBJ2-7	.	CASSYGGQGYEQYF	TGTGCCAGCAGCTATGGGGGGCAGGGCTACGAGCAGTACTTC
.	TRBV6-5	TRBJ2-2	.	CASSYSRTTGELFF	TGTGCCAGCAGTTACTCTAGGACAACCGGGGAGCTGTTTTTT
.	TRBV3-1	TRBJ1-3	.	CASSQTILDGPDGNTIYF	TGTGCCAGCAGCCAAACAATTCTGGACGGACCAGATGGAAACACCATATATTTT
few	TRBV20-1	TRBJ1-1	.	CSVTGRGVNTEAFF	TGCAGTGTCACAGGGAGAGGGGTGAACACTGAAGCTTTCTTT
many	TRBV4-1	TRBJ1-5	.	CASSQVMRLPKNQPQHF	TGCGCCAGCAGCCAAGTTATGCGACTCCCAAAAAATCAGCCCCAGCATTTT